These 30 T cell receptor beta chains were sequenced from one sample in a study of Ad26.COV2.S vaccination and SARS-CoV-2 variants. Some clones are missing from TCRdb's copy, which holds only in-frame ones; the method was immunoSEQ multiplex PCR. The sample lists about 480,000 clones, roughly nine tenths occurring once. Treatment of the sample: some 20 received Ad26.COV2.S at low or high dose, single or two shots; several received placebo; per-sample allocation not given. Day 63 after the first injection of vaccine or placebo was the sampling time. This sample comprised peripheral blood, obtained in a trial of Ad26.COV2.S vaccine versus placebo. Every receptor here comes from a person aged 18-60 years who received the Ad26.COV2.S COVID-19 vaccine or a placebo.

This clone was detected a few times. V and J are TRBV7-9 and TRBJ2-7; D may be TRBD1 or TRBD2 (5 bases each). The V and J ends lost 6 bases and 0 bases respectively, with 18 bases between them. Per the germline V gene, CDR1 is SEHNR and CDR2 is FQNEAQ (reference sequence). CDR3 length equals 16 residues. The CDR3 DNA reads TGTGCCAGCAGGCCCCTCGGGGCGACGGGCTCCTACGAGCAGTACTTC. Its translation is CASRPLGATGSYEQYF.

This chain connects TRBV19 to TRBJ1-1; D gene ambiguous. Trimming took 3 bases from V and 2 from J, leaving 7 bases between them. The CDR3 runs to 13 residues. Germline values: CDR1 LNHDA, CDR2 SQIVND (reference sequence). The CDR3 reads CASSMGINTEAFF. The CDR3 bases are TGTGCCAGTAGTATGGGGATCAACACTGAAGCTTTCTTT. The complete variable domain, with remaining parts taken from reference TRBV19 and TRBJ1-1, reads DGGITQSPKYLFRKEGQNVTLSCEQNLNHDAMYWYRQDPGQGLRLIYYSQIVNDFQKGDIAEGYSVSREKKESFPLTVTSAQKNPTAFYLCASSMGINTEAFFGQGTRLTVV.

This chain uses TRBV28 with TRBJ2-1; no firm D call. The V and J ends lost 5 bases and 9 bases respectively, with 11 bases between them. Per the germline V gene, CDR1 is MDHEN and CDR2 is SYDVKM. The CDR3 extends over 12 amino acids. The chain's CDR3 is CASSVSYGEQFF. The CDR3 coding sequence is TGTGCCAGCAGTGTTTCGTATGGTGAGCAGTTCTTC. Looking up the rest from reference TRBV28 and TRBJ2-1 gives the full variable domain: DVKVTQSSRYLVKRTGEKVFLECVQDMDHENMFWYRQDPGLGLRLIYFSYDVKMKEKGDIPEGYSVSREKKERFSLILESASTNQTSMYLCASSVSYGEQFFGPGTRLTVL.

This chain links TRBV24-1 with TRBJ1-4, with 7 bases that match TRBD1. With 3 bases clipped from V and 0 bases from J, the junction kept 6 bases outside the gene matches. The V gene's germline CDR1 is KGHDR and CDR2 SFDVKD. The length of the CDR3 is 17 residues. The CDR3 sequence is CATSDGTAYTTNEKLFF. The CDR3 nucleotides read TGTGCCACCAGTGATGGGACAGCCTATACAACTAATGAAAAACTGTTTTTT.

The chain recombines TRBV6-6 with TRBJ2-3, with TRBD2 identical over 8 bases. The CDR3 consists of 15 residues. Germline CDR1 is MNHNY and CDR2 is SVGAGI (reference sequence). V shed 7 bases and J 3 bases; nucleotides not matched to a gene: 9. The CDR3 coding sequence is TGTGCCAGCACCCATCTAACTAGCGGTACAGATACGCAGTATTTT. It specifies CASTHLTSGTDTQYF.

This chain joins TRBV2 and TRBJ1-2, with 7 bases lining up with TRBD1. There are 15 residues in the CDR3. CDR1 is SNHLY and CDR2 is FYNNEI in the germline V gene. The J segment lost 4 bases and the V segment lost 2 bases, leaving 7 bases of the junction unmatched. CDR3 sequence reads: CASSEKDRSPYGYTF. The CDR3 region has the DNA TGTGCCAGCAGTGAAAAGGACAGGAGTCCCTATGGCTACACCTTC.

The V gene is TRBV3-1 (or the pseudogene TRBV3-2), the J gene TRBJ2-7; D perhaps matches TRBD2 (6 bases). The germline V and J ends were trimmed by 0 bases and 3 bases, with 9 bases remaining between them. Germline V lookup: CDR1 LGHDT, CDR2 YNNKEL (reference sequence). This CDR3 has 14 amino acids. CDR3 region: CASSQDPGGYEQYF. Written as DNA, the CDR3 is TGTGCCAGCAGCCAAGATCCCGGGGGCTACGAGCAGTACTTC.

The chain combines TRBV4-2 with TRBJ1-6; tentatively, D is TRBD1 (6 bases). Germline values: CDR1 LGHNA, CDR2 YNFKEQ. V was pared by 0 bases and J by 9 bases, with 15 bases between. The CDR3 runs 16 residues. This chain's CDR3 is CASSQEGPGAGSPLHF. The CDR3 DNA reads TGTGCCAGCAGCCAAGAGGGTCCGGGGGCTGGTTCACCCCTCCACTTT.

This chain connects TRBV7-9 to TRBJ2-3; 8 bases agree with TRBD1. The CDR3 consists of 15 residues. V dropped 4 bases and J dropped 4; count of bases not matched to a gene: 7. The germline V gene has CDR1 SEHNR and CDR2 FQNEAQ (reference sequence). The CDR3, as DNA: TGTGCCAGCAGCTCTGGACAGGGTGGGTCAGATACGCAGTATTTT. This codes for CASSSGQGGSDTQYF.

This clone was counted between two and nine times. This chain joins TRBV9 and TRBJ2-2; 10 nucleotides agree with TRBD2. Germline CDR1 SGDLS, CDR2 YYNGEE. With V trimmed by 7 bases and J by 6 bases, 12 bases remained unmatched. This CDR3 is 16 amino acids long. The CDR3 spells CASAGLAEEVSGELFF. The CDR3 DNA is TGTGCCAGCGCCGGACTAGCGGAAGAGGTATCCGGGGAGCTGTTTTTT.

The chain joins TRBV28 to TRBJ2-1, with unresolved D. V was clipped by 6 bases and J by 8 bases, with 14 bases between them. This CDR3 spans 13 amino acids. Germline V gene sequence: CDR1 MDHEN, CDR2 SYDVKM. The CDR3 DNA follows: TGTGCCAGCAGGCCCCCCAGGCCATATGAGCAGTTCTTC. It translates to CASRPPRPYEQFF. Drawing the rest from reference TRBV28 and TRBJ2-1, the complete variable domain is DVKVTQSSRYLVKRTGEKVFLECVQDMDHENMFWYRQDPGLGLRLIYFSYDVKMKEKGDIPEGYSVSREKKERFSLILESASTNQTSMYLCASRPPRPYEQFFGPGTRLTVL.

The chain recombines TRBV29-1 with TRBJ1-1, with D uncertain. The germline CDR1 and CDR2 sequences are SQVTM and ANQGSEA. V dropped 3 bases and J dropped 1 base, with 27 bases sitting between them. The CDR3 totals 19 residues. CDR3 residues: CSVDTGLPPLWGGNTEAFF. The CDR3 DNA reads TGCAGCGTTGACACGGGCCTTCCCCCCCTTTGGGGTGGGAACACTGAAGCTTTCTTT.

V is TRBV24-1 and J is TRBJ2-1; 12 bases map to TRBD2. The V and J ends lost 4 bases and 8 bases, in that order; junction bases with no gene match: 8. The CDR3 contains 16 residues. In germline, CDR1 is KGHDR, CDR2 SFDVKD. The CDR3, as DNA: TGTGCCACCAGTGACCTGACTAGCGGGAGACTGGATGAGCAGTTCTTC. Translation: CATSDLTSGRLDEQFF.

V is TRBV13 and J is TRBJ2-7; the D gene could be TRBD1 or TRBD2 (6 bases each). The CDR3 covers 15 residues. Germline CDR1 reads PRHDT; CDR2 reads FYEKMQ (reference sequence). V lost 2 bases to trimming and J lost 7 bases, with 18 bases between them. The CDR3 coding sequence is TGTGCCAGCAGCTTAAGAGGGGGGAATTATTGGGAGCAGTACTTC. Its translation is CASSLRGGNYWEQYF.

This clone was counted only a few times. This chain uses TRBV28 with TRBJ1-5, with TRBD1 matching over 8 bases. V trimming: 5 bases; J trimming: 4 bases; junction bases outside the gene matches: 16. This CDR3 spans 18 amino acids. Germline assignment: CDR1 MDHEN and CDR2 SYDVKM. In DNA form, the CDR3 reads TGTGCCAGCAGTCTGGGGACAGGTTATTCGGTCGGGAATCAGCCCCAGCATTTT. It specifies CASSLGTGYSVGNQPQHF. Variable domain in full (rest from reference TRBV28 and TRBJ1-5): DVKVTQSSRYLVKRTGEKVFLECVQDMDHENMFWYRQDPGLGLRLIYFSYDVKMKEKGDIPEGYSVSREKKERFSLILESASTNQTSMYLCASSLGTGYSVGNQPQHFGDGTRLSIL.

This rearrangement joins TRBV3-1 (or the pseudogene TRBV3-2) to TRBJ2-1, with TRBD2 matching over 9 bases. This CDR3 is built from 15 residues. V shed 0 bases, J shed 6 bases, and the junction held 3 bases outside the gene matches. CDR1 is LGHDT and CDR2 is YNNKEL in the germline V gene (reference sequence). CDR3 in amino acids: CASSQEGGRGNEQFF. The DNA for the CDR3 is TGTGCCAGCAGCCAAGAAGGCGGGAGGGGCAATGAGCAGTTCTTC.

The V and J genes are TRBV19 and TRBJ2-1; D gene uncertain. The CDR3 covers 13 residues. CDR1 and CDR2 (germline): LNHDA, SQIVND (reference sequence). Trimming removed 3 bases from V and 10 bases from J, with 13 bases in between. The DNA for the CDR3 is TGTGCCAGTAGTATTGGAAGGGTCGGGGAGCAGTTCTTC. Amino acids: CASSIGRVGEQFF.

The V call is TRBV19, the J call TRBJ1-6; D uncertain. CDR1 LNHDA and CDR2 SQIVND come from the germline V gene (reference sequence). Trimming removed 6 bases from V and 6 bases from J, with 12 bases in between. This CDR3 has 14 residues. The DNA of the CDR3 is TGTGCCAGTAGACCCGGGATGGGTAATTCACCCCTCCACTTT. Translation: CASRPGMGNSPLHF.

V and J are TRBV7-6 and TRBJ1-5, with D unresolved. The V and J ends lost 5 bases and 7 bases respectively, with 12 bases between them. In germline, CDR1 is SGHVS, CDR2 FNYEAQ. The CDR3 length is 13 residues. The CDR3 coding sequence is TGTGCCAGCAGCCCCATGGAATTCCAGCCCCAGCATTTT. Translation: CASSPMEFQPQHF.

V gene TRBV12-3 or TRBV12-4 combines with J gene TRBJ1-1; maybe TRBD1 (6 bases). V lost 6 bases to trimming and J lost 7 bases, with 15 bases between them. CDR3 length: 13 amino acids. In DNA form, the CDR3 reads TGTGCCAGCAGAACCCGGGACACCGGTGAAGCTTTCTTT. This encodes CASRTRDTGEAFF.

The chain uses TRBV19 and TRBJ2-4; D uncertain. The CDR3 extends over 16 amino acids. The germline V and J ends were trimmed by 4 bases and 1 base, with 14 bases remaining between them. Per the germline V gene, CDR1 is LNHDA and CDR2 is SQIVND (reference sequence). In nucleotides, the CDR3 is TGTGCCAGTAGTAAGAGGTCAGATGGGGCCAAAAACATTCAGTACTTC. It specifies CASSKRSDGAKNIQYF.

The chain recombines TRBV28 with TRBJ2-1; D gene ambiguous. V was trimmed by 8 bases and J by 10 bases, leaving 30 bases between them. The germline V gene encodes CDR1 MDHEN and CDR2 SYDVKM. The CDR3 contains 17 residues. The CDR3 DNA follows: TGTGCCAGCGGATTCCGTACGTCGATGGGTTCACGGTGGGAGCAGTTCTTC. This codes for CASGFRTSMGSRWEQFF.

This rearrangement joins TRBV3-1 (or the pseudogene TRBV3-2) to TRBJ1-1; tentatively, D is TRBD1 (6 bases). CDR3 length: 16 amino acids. CDR1 is LGHDT and CDR2 is YNNKEL in the germline V gene (reference sequence). V shed 0 bases and J shed 5 bases, with 16 bases lying between them. CDR3 bases: TGTGCCAGCAGCCAAGATAGGGGGTTTCGTTTAACTGAAGCTTTCTTT. This encodes CASSQDRGFRLTEAFF.

J is TRBJ1-3 and V is TRBV6-1; unclear D gene. This CDR3 has 15 residues. Germline loops: CDR1 MNHNS, CDR2 SASEGT. Trimming pared 0 bases from V and 2 bases from J, leaving 8 bases between. CDR3 coding DNA: TGTGCCAGCAGTGAAGCGGGGAGCCCTGGAAACACCATATATTTT. It is translated as CASSEAGSPGNTIYF.

V gene TRBV30 combines with J gene TRBJ2-7; unclear D gene. This CDR3 spans 13 amino acids. The germline CDR1 and CDR2 sequences are GTSNPN and SVGIG (reference sequence). Trimming cost V 2 bases and J 2 bases, with 10 bases left between them. CDR3 DNA sequence: TGTGCCTGGAGTCTTAACCGGGCCTACGAGCAGTACTTC. It specifies CAWSLNRAYEQYF.

The chain is built from TRBV11-2 and TRBJ1-6, with 7 bases identical to TRBD1. CDR3 length equals 17 residues. Germline V CDR1 and CDR2: SGHAT, FQNNGV. V lost 2 bases to trimming and J lost 7 bases; unmatched junction nucleotides: 11. The DNA for the CDR3 is TGTGCCAGCAGCTTATCGGCAGGGGGTGTTTTAAATTCACCCCTCCACTTT. It codes for CASSLSAGGVLNSPLHF.

The chain couples TRBV19 to TRBJ2-7, with D unclear. V was clipped by 4 bases and J by 4 bases, with 11 bases between them. Germline CDR1 reads LNHDA; CDR2 reads SQIVND (reference sequence). The CDR3 sequence is 13 residues long. The CDR3: CASSTQAAYEQYF. The DNA of the CDR3 is TGTGCCAGTAGTACTCAGGCTGCATACGAGCAGTACTTC.

The J gene is TRBJ2-1, the V gene TRBV6-5; D possibly matches TRBD1 or TRBD2 (5 bases each). The V gene's germline CDR1 is MNHEY and CDR2 SVGAGI. The CDR3 spans 14 residues. Trimming removed 6 bases from V and 5 bases from J, with 14 bases in between. CDR3 nucleotide sequence: TGTGCCAGCAGGGGGGTGGGCCTACACAATGAGCAGTTCTTC. This translates into CASRGVGLHNEQFF.

The V call is TRBV15, the J call TRBJ1-4; 8 bases map to TRBD1. This CDR3 region has 15 residues. Germline loops: CDR1 LNHNV, CDR2 YYDKDF (reference sequence). V lost 4 bases, J lost 4 bases, and 5 bases stayed unmatched. CDR3 amino acids: CATSKGQGGNEKLFF. CDR3 sequence (DNA): TGTGCCACCAGCAAAGGACAGGGAGGTAATGAAAAACTGTTTTTT.

This rearrangement joins TRBV7-2 to TRBJ1-1, with a possible D match to TRBD1 (6 bases). Germline assignment: CDR1 SGHTA and CDR2 FQGNSA. The CDR3 contains 15 residues. V was clipped by 3 bases and J by 0 bases, with 11 bases between them. DNA for the CDR3: TGTGCCAGCAGCTTGGGGAGGGGGATGAACACTGAAGCTTTCTTT. Protein sequence: CASSLGRGMNTEAFF.